This T cell receptor beta chain was identified in a study of T cell repertoires in ileal Crohn's disease. About the study: Postoperative therapy was given to about half: about 11 thiopurines, fewer than 20 anti-TNF agents.

Time point denoted: neoterminal ileum biopsy at postoperative endoscopy, about 6 months after surgery. Sequenced by immunoSEQ multiplex PCR; TCRdb stores in-frame clones only, minus some. The table records several thousand clones, 70% to 80% of them present only once. Study observations and caveats: Clonal expansions were more frequent in active smokers than non-smokers at surgery.

This clone has a single count. Antigen: not known. This clonotype was obtained from an adult with Crohn's disease. Sequenced: ileal tissue.

CDR3 coding DNA: TGTGCCAGCAGCGCCGGGACAGGGGGCCCAGATACGCAGTATTTT. It specifies CASSAGTGGPDTQYF. This chain joins TRBV2 and TRBJ2-3, with 12 bases lining up with TRBD1. This CDR3 is built from 15 residues. V shed 6 bases, J shed 4 bases, and the junction held 5 bases outside the gene matches. Looked up from germline, CDR1 is SNHLY and CDR2 is FYNNEI.